This T cell receptor beta chain came from a study of cytomegalovirus exposure and HLA in healthy donors. General study points: In an earlier analysis, in approximately 630 donors, most V segments appeared productive either ~87% or ~30% of the time.

PCR employed 60 Vbeta and 13 Jbeta primers. TCRdb's copy holds only in-frame clones and misses some; the assay was immunoSEQ multiplex PCR. The sample has approximately 51,000 clones. In the case of this clone: The antigen remains unidentified.

The sequence was obtained from a man aged 35-49 years in good health and CMV-seropositive. The source material was PBMCs.

This CDR3 is CSVYIPYGDRGYEQYF. In DNA, the CDR3 is TGCAGCGTCTACATTCCCTACGGCGACAGGGGTTACGAGCAGTACTTC. The chain joins TRBV29-1 to TRBJ2-7, with 8 nucleotides matching TRBD1. Germline-derived CDR1 and CDR2 are SQVTM and ANQGSEA. V trimming: 6 bases; J trimming: 4 bases; junction bases outside the gene matches: 17. The CDR3 sequence is 16 residues long.